This T cell receptor (beta chain) comes out of a study of PD-L1 blockade in urothelial cancer (dated by TCRdb to 2016 to 2017). Background on the whole study: All patients started therapy in about 2014 and received atezolizumab 1,200 mg intravenously every 3 weeks. About 90% of the roughly 30 patients were males with bladder-origin urothelial cancer, and about 65% of the roughly 30 reported a prior smoking history. Patients had an ECOG performance status of 0 or 1 and had received between 0 and 3 prior chemotherapy regimens. Blood samples were analyzed at 3 weeks after treatment start (second dose) and at 6 weeks after treatment start. Blood samples gave a median of about 130,000 T cells and roughly 83,000 unique TCRs, with a median clonality of approximately 0.08. The study was an exploratory multi-omic analysis of somatic, immune and clinical correlates of response to PD-L1 blockade with atezolizumab in urothelial cancer. Pretreatment tumor samples and matched peripheral blood, collected serially before and after atezolizumab treatment, underwent TCR sequencing. Durable clinical benefit was defined as progression-free survival longer than 6 months, and TCR features were also tested against progression-free and overall survival. In the same patients, pretreatment tumors underwent whole exome sequencing and RNA sequencing in addition to TCR sequencing. Durable clinical benefit was achieved by nine patients and was not achieved by 20 patients. Pretreatment blood TCR-seq was available for nearly 30 patients, at least one posttreatment blood collection was obtained for some 25 patients, and tumor TCR-seq was available for some 25 patients. General study outcomes and caveats: Because the sample size was small (n of about 27) and many of the analyses were exploratory, the results are meant to be hypothesis-generating. Among patients with durable benefit, tumor-associated TCR clones showed greater expansion in peripheral blood 3 weeks after treatment started (n of about 20, p = 0.022). Improved progression-free and overall survival was found to be associated with pretreatment peripheral blood TCR clonality below the median.

The V end loses 0 bases and the J end loses 6 bases, and a stretch of 7 bases separates them. CDR1 is given as SGHTA and CDR2 as FQGTGA, both from the germline V gene. Including cysteine and phenylalanine, the CDR3 has 13 amino acids. The sequence is cut down to CDR3 DNA, 39 bases in frame from base 1. The time point label of this sample denotes: pretreatment peripheral blood. The cohort included 29 patients with locally advanced or metastatic urothelial carcinoma who were treated at Memorial Sloan Kettering on a trial protocol. Peripheral blood mononuclear cells were collected pretreatment and during treatment, at between 1 and 8 total time points per patient. The Qiagen DNeasy Blood extraction kit was used to purify genomic DNA from total PBMCs and tumor samples. PBMCs were collected pretreatment and during treatment and were isolated and stored as previously described. Synthetic TCR analog templates were spiked into each PCR to estimate absolute template abundance from read counts. TCRbeta CDR3 regions were amplified from genomic DNA with bias-controlled V and J gene primers using the immunoSEQ assay. Sequencing of rearranged TCRbeta segments was performed at approximately 20X coverage. Under the source paper's analysis protocol: Sequencing errors were corrected by clustering and CDR3s were annotated against IMGT to assign V, D and J genes. Only productive TCRbeta rearrangements were used in downstream analyses, excluding out-of-frame or stop-codon sequences. Clonality was calculated as one minus the Shannon entropy normalized by the log of the number of unique productive sequences. Clones differing between time points or between blood and tumor were identified using Fisher's exact test with Benjamini-Hochberg correction, with an adjusted p below 0.01 applied as the threshold. TCRdb stores this immuneACCESS table with in-frame sequences only. Part of the clones is absent; in the studies checked, under half of the shortfall reflects unresolved V genes, and no reason is known for the rest. That table is the source of V, J and clone size, and D and trimming were worked out from the DNA. Present in this sample are roughly 54,000 clones, around nine tenths of which were seen just once. About 15% of the sample is in the top ten clones.

This clone was observed once. Its antigen is not yet known. The record has no base qualities; no much larger clone is one base away. The source of this sequence is a woman aged 60 to 75 with urothelial cancer. Sequencing used PBMCs, obtained around atezolizumab (anti-PD-L1) treatment. The V and J genes are TRBV7-3 and TRBJ2-3; the D gene is unclear. The nucleotides are TGTGCCAGCAGCTTAACTCCTTTGGATACGCAGTATTTT. Translated, it gives CASSLTPLDTQYF.